This TCR beta chain was found in a study of blood T cell repertoires in COVID-19 (TCRdb year 2020). Regarding the study in general: The collaborator samples originated in the United States, Italy and Spain and spanned the acute and convalescent phases of COVID-19. The prospective study material was composed of cDNA or gDNA derived from T cells, B-cell-depleted T cells, or PBMCs. The samples were drawn from the first 160 participants of the ongoing ImmuneRACE study and from some 1,300 subjects provided by 6 global collaborators. The dataset comprised deeply sampled blood TCRbeta repertoires from subjects exposed to, actively infected with, or recovered from COVID-19. The repertoires were released in a freely available public database meant as a resource for research on the immune response to SARS-CoV-2. A de-identified subject ID, COVID-19 status, age in years and sex were almost always included in the sample metadata. HLA class I and class II types, where available, came from metadata supplied by the sample provider rather than from assay-based typing. Overall study outcomes, separate from this receptor: Clinical and demographic metadata were provided uncurated, with the amount varying by source and participant.

TCRbeta CDR3 regions were amplified from genomic DNA by means of the immunoSEQ Assay, a bias-controlled multiplex PCR. As for the authors' bioinformatics: The number of nucleated cells in each sample was estimated by amplification of reference gene primers within the assay. Sequence reads were collapsed and filtered to measure the absolute abundance of every unique TCRbeta CDR3 rearrangement. For each sample, productive Simpson clonality was calculated by taking the square root of Simpson's diversity index across productive rearrangements. TCRdb took this table from immuneACCESS and kept in-frame rearrangements with V and J called. Such tables lack part of the clones; where checked against another copy, unresolved V genes explain under half of the gap, and the rest is unexplained. V and J calls and clone size come straight from that table; D and trimming were deduced from the DNA. The sample has about 190,000 clones on record, roughly 84% of them singletons. The ten largest clones capture less than 20% of the sample.

Counted from cysteine to phenylalanine, this CDR3 has 15 amino acids. Only the CDR3 region is kept as DNA, spanning 45 bases read in frame from base 1. The germline ends are 10 bases apart after V is trimmed by 4 bases and J by 0 bases. The germline V gene gives CDR1 as LGHNA and CDR2 as YNFKEQ. The collaborating institutions used their own protocols to collect whole blood in K2EDTA tubes. For TCRbeta analysis, collaborator samples were shipped as frozen whole blood, as isolated PBMCs, or as DNA extracted from either sample type. This clone was counted a single time. Its antigen remains unidentified. Nothing much larger sits one base from this clone, and base qualities are not available.

The sequence was collected from a human donor in a cohort sampled during active COVID-19. The sequencing input was peripheral blood. The rearranged segments are TRBV4-2 and TRBJ2-4, and perhaps TRBD2 as D gene, on 6 matching bases. In nucleotide form, the sequence is TGTGCCAGCAGCCCTAGCGTGCTAGCCAAAAACATTCAGTACTTC. This is translated as CASSPSVLAKNIQYF.